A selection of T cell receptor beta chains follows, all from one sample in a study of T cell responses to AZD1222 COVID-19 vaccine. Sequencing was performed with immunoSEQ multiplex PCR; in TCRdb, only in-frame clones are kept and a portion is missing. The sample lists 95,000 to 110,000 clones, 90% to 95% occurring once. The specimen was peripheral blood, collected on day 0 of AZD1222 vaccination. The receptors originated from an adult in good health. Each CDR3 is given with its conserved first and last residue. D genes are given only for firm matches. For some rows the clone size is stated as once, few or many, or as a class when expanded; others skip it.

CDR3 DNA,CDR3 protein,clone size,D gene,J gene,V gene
TGTGCCAGCTTGGGGGAGAACACCGGGGAGCTGTTTTTT,CASLGENTGELFF,NA,NA,TRBJ2-2,TRBV6-6
TGTGCCAGCAGTTTAAGCCTAACTGAAGCTTTCTTT,CASSLSLTEAFF,NA,NA,TRBJ1-1,TRBV28
TGTGCCAGCAGCTTAGAAGGTTACGAGCAGTACTTC,CASSLEGYEQYF,NA,NA,TRBJ2-7,TRBV11-2
TGTGCCTGGAGTGTGGAGTTAGGGCTAGCGGGCAATGAGCAGTTCTTC,CAWSVELGLAGNEQFF,NA,TRBD2,TRBJ2-1,TRBV30
TGTGCCAGCAGCTTAAGAGGGACTAGCGGGAGTATAGATGAGCAGTTCTTC,CASSLRGTSGSIDEQFF,NA,TRBD2,TRBJ2-1,TRBV7-3
TGTGCCAGCTCATTCCGTCCCGGGGGAGTTCAGTACTTC,CASSFRPGGVQYF,NA,NA,TRBJ2-4,TRBV18
TGTGCCAGCAGTAAAAACCGGGACAGGGGTAACGAGCAGTACTTC,CASSKNRDRGNEQYF,NA,TRBD1,TRBJ2-7,TRBV6-5
TGTGCCATCAGTGCTCGGCCTGGGACGGAATATGGCTACACCTTC,CAISARPGTEYGYTF,NA,NA,TRBJ1-2,TRBV10-3
TGTGCCAGCAGCGGGGGACTAGGCACAGATACGCAGTATTTT,CASSGGLGTDTQYF,NA,TRBD2,TRBJ2-3,TRBV5-4
TGTGCCAGCAGCAGTACTAGCGGGAGTGGCACCGGGGAGCTGTTTTTT,CASSSTSGSGTGELFF,NA,TRBD2,TRBJ2-2,TRBV7-9
TGTGCCAGCAGCTTCACAGCAACCTACGAGCAGTACTTC,CASSFTATYEQYF,once,NA,TRBJ2-7,TRBV11-1
TGTGCCAGCAGCTCCGACAGCTATGGCTACACCTTC,CASSSDSYGYTF,NA,NA,TRBJ1-2,TRBV11-2
TGTGCCAGCAGCTTAGAGGTGCGATTAGGGCGCTCTGGAAACACCATATATTTT,CASSLEVRLGRSGNTIYF,NA,NA,TRBJ1-3,TRBV7-9
TGTGCCAGTAGGGCCCTAGATTCCGCGATCACAGATACGCAGTATTTT,CASRALDSAITDTQYF,NA,NA,TRBJ2-3,TRBV19
TGTGCCAGTAGTATGACAGTGGGGGCAGGAACCTACGAGCAGTACTTC,CASSMTVGAGTYEQYF,NA,NA,TRBJ2-7,TRBV19